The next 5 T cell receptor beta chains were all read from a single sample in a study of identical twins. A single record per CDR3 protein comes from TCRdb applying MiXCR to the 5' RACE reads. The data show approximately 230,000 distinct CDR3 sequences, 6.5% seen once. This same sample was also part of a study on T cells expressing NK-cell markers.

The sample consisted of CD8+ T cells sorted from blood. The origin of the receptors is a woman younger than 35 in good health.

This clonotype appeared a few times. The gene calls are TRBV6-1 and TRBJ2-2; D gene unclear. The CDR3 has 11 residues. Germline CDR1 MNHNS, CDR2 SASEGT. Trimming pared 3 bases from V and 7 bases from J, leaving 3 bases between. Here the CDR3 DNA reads TGTGCCAGCAGTGATATCGGGGAGCTGTTTTTT. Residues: CASSDIGELFF.

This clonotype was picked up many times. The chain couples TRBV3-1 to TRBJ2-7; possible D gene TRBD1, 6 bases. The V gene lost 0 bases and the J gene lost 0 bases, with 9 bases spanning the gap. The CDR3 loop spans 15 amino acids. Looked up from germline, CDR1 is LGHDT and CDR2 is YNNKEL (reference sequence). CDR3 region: CASSQDQGGSYEQYF. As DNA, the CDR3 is TGTGCCAGCAGCCAAGATCAAGGGGGCTCCTACGAGCAGTACTTC.

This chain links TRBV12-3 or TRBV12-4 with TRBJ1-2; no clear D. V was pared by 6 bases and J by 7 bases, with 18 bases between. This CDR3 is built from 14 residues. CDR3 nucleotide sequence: TGTGCCAGCAGGACCGGACGGCAGAGGAGTGGCTACACCTTC. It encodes CASRTGRQRSGYTF.

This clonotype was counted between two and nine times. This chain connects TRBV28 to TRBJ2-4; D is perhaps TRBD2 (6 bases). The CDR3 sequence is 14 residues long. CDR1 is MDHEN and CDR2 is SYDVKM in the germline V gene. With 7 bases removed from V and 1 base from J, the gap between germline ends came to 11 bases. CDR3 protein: CASNPSEAKNIQYF. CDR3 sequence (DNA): TGTGCCAGCAACCCTAGCGAGGCCAAAAACATTCAGTACTTC.

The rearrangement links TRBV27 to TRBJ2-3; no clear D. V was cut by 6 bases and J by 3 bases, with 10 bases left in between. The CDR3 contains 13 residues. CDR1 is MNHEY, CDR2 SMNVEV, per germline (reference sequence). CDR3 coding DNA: TGTGCCAGCAGCTCTTTGCGGACAGATACGCAGTATTTT. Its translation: CASSSLRTDTQYF.